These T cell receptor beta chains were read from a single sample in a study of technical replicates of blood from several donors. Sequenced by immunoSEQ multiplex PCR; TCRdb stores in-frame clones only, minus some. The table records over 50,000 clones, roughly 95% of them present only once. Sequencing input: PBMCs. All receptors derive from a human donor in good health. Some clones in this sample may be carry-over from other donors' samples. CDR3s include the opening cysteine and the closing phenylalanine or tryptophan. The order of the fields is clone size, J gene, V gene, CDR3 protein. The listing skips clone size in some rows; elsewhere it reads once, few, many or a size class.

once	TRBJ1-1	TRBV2	CASRLTAGGAFF
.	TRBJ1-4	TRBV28	CASSSGQPNEKLFF
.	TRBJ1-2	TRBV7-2	CASSAPGGRNYGYTF
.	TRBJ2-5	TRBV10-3	CAISEPRQRETQYF
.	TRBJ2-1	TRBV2	CASSGTYNEQFF
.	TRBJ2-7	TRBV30	CAWRWGPSSYEQYF
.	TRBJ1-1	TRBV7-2	CASSKGQGGTEAFF
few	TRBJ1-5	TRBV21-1	CASGATLGQPQHF
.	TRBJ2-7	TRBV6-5	CASTSPRANEQYF
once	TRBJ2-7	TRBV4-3	CASSQHRALSDEQYF
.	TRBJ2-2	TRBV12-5	CASGPAGRHGELFF
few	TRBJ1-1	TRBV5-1	CASSLVLTGGAQSEAFF
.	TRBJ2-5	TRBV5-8	CASSLEQGGETQYF
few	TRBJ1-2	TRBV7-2	CASSFRAMGGSGYTF
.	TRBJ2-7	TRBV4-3	CASSQGYPLAEQYF
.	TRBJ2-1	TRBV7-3	CASSSAGTSKDNEQFF
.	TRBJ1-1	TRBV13	CASSRRTGGVDTEAFF
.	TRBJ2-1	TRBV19	CASSDQGYEQFF
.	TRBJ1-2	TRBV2	CASGTGFGGYTF
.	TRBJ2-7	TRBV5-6	CASSDSYEQYF
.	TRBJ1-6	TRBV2	CASSLRGAGYNSPLHF
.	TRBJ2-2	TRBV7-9	CASSRGQGDYTGELFF
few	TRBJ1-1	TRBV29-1	CSVGGTGSTEAFF
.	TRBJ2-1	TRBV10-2	CASHRDRGGNEQFF
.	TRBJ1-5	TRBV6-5	CASSPRGELNQPQHF
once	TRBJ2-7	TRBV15	CATSRDFVSYEQYF
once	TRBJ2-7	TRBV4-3	CASSQDALNSYEQYF
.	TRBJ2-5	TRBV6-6	CASSPSGHDQETQYF
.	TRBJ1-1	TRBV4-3	CASSQGTPSKTEAFF
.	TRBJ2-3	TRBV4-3	CASSQELRSTDTQYF
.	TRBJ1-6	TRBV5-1	CASSERDRGVYNSPLHF
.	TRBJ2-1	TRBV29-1	CSVELQGGYNEQFF
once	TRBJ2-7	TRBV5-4	CASSLSSGGANYF
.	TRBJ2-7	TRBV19	CASSSSSGYYEQYF
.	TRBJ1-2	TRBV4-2	CASSQVGLVAGSLVYGYTF
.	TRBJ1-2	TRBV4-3	CASSQGQYGYTF